These 29 T cell receptor beta chains share one sample of origin, sequenced in a study of T-cell memory formation after mild COVID-19. TCRdb reprocessed the 5' RACE reads via MiXCR and lists one record per CDR3 protein. The sample records approximately 250,000 distinct CDR3 sequences, around 17% being singletons. The sequencing input was PBMCs or a T cell subset sorted from them (not recorded which). Source of these receptors: a man aged 18 to 30 who had mild COVID-19 (a few samples of this study predate the infection). Cell type and time point are not known.

This clonotype was detected only a few times. The V gene is TRBV7-3, the J gene TRBJ2-3; D not resolved. Trimming shortened V by 5 bases and J by 1 base, and 10 bases separated the two germline ends. This CDR3 comprises 14 residues. Germline CDR1 is SGHTA and CDR2 is FQGTGA. The CDR3 reads CASSPELRTDTQYF. The CDR3 region has the DNA TGTGCCAGCAGCCCAGAACTTCGCACAGATACGCAGTATTTT.

This chain uses TRBV29-1 with TRBJ1-2; possible D gene TRBD1, 5 bases. Germline V gene data show CDR1 as SQVTM and CDR2 as ANQGSEA. The germline V and J ends were trimmed by 3 bases and 8 bases, with 13 bases remaining between them. The CDR3 covers 12 residues. CDR3 in amino acids: CSVEQGSGGYTF. The CDR3 DNA is TGCAGCGTTGAGCAGGGATCGGGGGGCTACACCTTC.

This clonotype was seen a handful of times. The chain has TRBV21-1 and TRBJ2-7; the D segment call TRBD1 is taken from the table without a DNA check. TRBV21-1 is a known pseudogene. The CDR3 is 15 residues long. The CDR3 DNA reads TGTGCCAGCAGCAAAGCGCTCACTGGGGGTTACGAGCAGTACGTC. It codes for CASSKALTGGYEQYV.

This clonotype appeared a few times. The rearrangement uses TRBV29-1 and TRBJ2-1, with 9 bases identical to TRBD2. Germline-derived CDR1 and CDR2 are SQVTM and ANQGSEA. J lost 0 bases, V lost 7 bases, and 22 bases had no gene match. The CDR3 has 20 residues. CDR3 nucleotides: TGCAGCGCCGGAGGTGTGGCGGGGGGGCGATTAAGGTTCTCCTACAATGAGCAGTTCTTC. Protein sequence: CSAGGVAGGRLRFSYNEQFF.

This chain joins TRBV28 and TRBJ2-3, with D uncertain. V was pared by 10 bases and J by 5 bases, with 22 bases between. CDR3 length: 15 residues. Looked up from germline, CDR1 is MDHEN and CDR2 is SYDVKM. CDR3 DNA: TGTGCCACTAGACCCCTAGTCGTAGGTAGAGATACGCAGTATTTT. Protein: CATRPLVVGRDTQYF.

The rearrangement links TRBV24-1 to TRBJ2-3; D not certain. Germline loops: CDR1 KGHDR, CDR2 SFDVKD. The CDR3 spans 15 residues. V was trimmed by 6 bases and J by 5 bases, leaving 17 bases between them. CDR3 sequence: CATSTPDRFGDTQYF. In DNA, the CDR3 is TGTGCCACCAGTACCCCGGACCGCTTCGGAGATACGCAGTATTTT.

V gene TRBV5-1 combines with J gene TRBJ1-4; 8 bases match TRBD1. The CDR3 contains 15 residues. V lost 0 bases to trimming and J lost 7 bases; unmatched junction nucleotides: 5. Germline V gene sequence: CDR1 SGHRS, CDR2 YFSETQ. The CDR3 sequence: CASSLATGGSEKLFF. As DNA, the CDR3 is TGCGCCAGCAGCTTGGCTACAGGGGGTAGTGAAAAACTGTTTTTT.

This clonotype was counted once. The V gene is TRBV7-9, the J gene TRBJ2-2; TRBD1 matches at 8 bases. The germline V gene has CDR1 SEHNR and CDR2 FQNEAQ (reference sequence). With V trimmed by 4 bases and J by 4 bases, 2 bases remained unmatched. This CDR3 is built from 14 residues. This CDR3 reads CASSSTGATGELFF. The CDR3 bases are TGTGCCAGCAGCTCGACAGGGGCCACCGGGGAGCTGTTTTTT.

The J gene is TRBJ2-7, the V gene TRBV5-1; D call uncertain. Germline CDR1 reads SGHRS; CDR2 reads YFSETQ. Trimming removed 0 bases at V and 0 bases at J, with 7 bases between. There are 14 residues in the CDR3. CDR3 region: CASSLEQYSYEQYF. The DNA for the CDR3 is TGCGCCAGCAGCTTGGAACAGTACTCCTACGAGCAGTACTTC.

The rearrangement uses TRBV12-3 or TRBV12-4 and TRBJ1-2; 12 bases align to TRBD1. Trimming at V came to 5 bases and at J to 8 bases, leaving 6 bases not matched to a gene. The CDR3 spans 14 residues. The CDR3: CASSGDRGRRGYTF. In nucleotides, the CDR3 is TGTGCCAGCAGTGGGGACAGGGGGCGACGGGGCTACACCTTC.

This clonotype was detected a few times. The chain has TRBV6-5 and TRBJ1-1; D gene uncertain. The CDR3 spans 11 residues. Germline V gene lookup returns CDR1 MNHEY and CDR2 SVGAGI. V was pared by 6 bases and J by 4 bases, with 6 bases between. The CDR3 coding sequence is TGTGCCAGCAGGACGATCACTGAAGCTTTCTTT. It translates to CASRTITEAFF.

This clonotype has a count of ten or more. The chain couples TRBV12-3 or TRBV12-4 to TRBJ2-3; D gene unclear. The CDR3 has 14 amino acids. Trimming cost V 7 bases and J 3 bases, with 14 bases left between them. The CDR3 region has the DNA TGTGCCAGCACCCTATGGCTCCCGACAGATACGCAGTATTTT. Amino acids: CASTLWLPTDTQYF.

The V and J genes are TRBV5-6 and TRBJ1-1; TRBD1 matches 7 bases. The CDR3 covers 14 residues. Per the germline V gene, CDR1 is SGHDT and CDR2 is YYEEEE. V gave up 6 bases and J gave up 0 bases; unmatched junction bases: 5. For the CDR3, the DNA is TGTGCCAGCACCCAGGGGACAGTGAACACTGAAGCTTTCTTT. This translates into CASTQGTVNTEAFF.

The chain couples TRBV7-9 to TRBJ2-3, with D possibly called TRBD1 or TRBD2 (6 bases each). The CDR3 covers 16 residues. Looked up from germline, CDR1 is SEHNR and CDR2 is FQNEAQ (reference sequence). V shed 2 bases and J shed 6 bases, with 18 bases lying between them. CDR3 DNA: TGTGCCAGCAGCTTACTACCCGGGGGCGCATCTGATACGCAGTATTTT. This gives the protein CASSLLPGGASDTQYF.

This sequence joins TRBV20-1 and TRBJ2-5; D is possibly TRBD1 (6 bases). This CDR3 is 13 amino acids long. Germline assignment: CDR1 DFQATT and CDR2 SNEGSKA (reference sequence). V gave up 3 bases and J gave up 4 bases, with 12 bases separating them. This CDR3 reads CSARKGVVETQYF. The CDR3 nucleotides are TGCAGTGCTAGGAAGGGGGTGGTAGAGACCCAGTACTTC.

This clonotype has a handful of counts. This chain connects TRBV28 to TRBJ1-1; D unclear. Germline values: CDR1 MDHEN, CDR2 SYDVKM. This CDR3 region has 11 residues. Trimming cost V 5 bases and J 7 bases, with 8 bases left between them. CDR3 sequence reads: CASSRPYEAFF. CDR3 DNA sequence: TGTGCCAGCAGTCGACCGTATGAAGCTTTCTTT.

This clonotype was counted between two and nine times. This chain uses TRBV6-5 with TRBJ2-5; D is unresolved. CDR1 is MNHEY, CDR2 SVGAGI, per germline. CDR3 size: 14 residues. V dropped 3 bases and J dropped 2 bases, with 10 bases sitting between them. CDR3 bases: TGTGCCAGCAGTTATCGGCAGAATCAAGAGACCCAGTACTTC. This codes for CASSYRQNQETQYF.

The J gene is TRBJ1-1, the V gene TRBV11-1; tentative D call: TRBD1 (5 bases). Trimming cost V 4 bases and J 4 bases, with 13 bases left between them. This CDR3 comprises 14 residues. Germline V gene data show CDR1 as SGHAT and CDR2 as FQDESV (reference sequence). CDR3 amino acids: CASSYVTGSTEAFF. Here the CDR3 DNA reads TGTGCCAGCAGCTACGTCACAGGTTCCACTGAAGCTTTCTTT.

V and J are TRBV6-6 and TRBJ2-7; D is ambiguous. Per the germline V gene, CDR1 is MNHNY and CDR2 is SVGAGI (reference sequence). V lost 0 bases and J lost 7, with 10 bases in between. The CDR3 runs to 13 residues. In nucleotides, the CDR3 is TGTGCCAGCAGTTACTCGAAGAAAGGGGAGCAGTACTTC. It codes for CASSYSKKGEQYF.

On this clonotype itself: Its ends do not fully match the called genes, so a read error is possible. The chain carries TRBV12-3 or TRBV12-4 and TRBJ2-1, with D unresolved. The CDR3 spans 11 residues. CDR3 loop: CASSLRNEQLF. For the CDR3, the DNA is TGTGCCAGCAGTTTAAGGAATGAGCAGTTATTC.

The chain joins TRBV12-3 or TRBV12-4 to TRBJ1-1, with TRBD1 matching over 8 bases. Trimming at V came to 4 bases and at J to 4 bases, leaving 8 bases not matched to a gene. There are 15 residues in the CDR3. This CDR3 is CASSSDRERVTEAFF. CDR3 nucleotides: TGTGCCAGCAGTTCGGACAGGGAGAGGGTCACTGAAGCTTTCTTT.

V usage is TRBV5-4 and J usage is TRBJ2-4; 8 nucleotides line up with TRBD1. The CDR3 loop spans 12 amino acids. Germline V gene lookup returns CDR1 SGHNT and CDR2 YYREEE (reference sequence). Trimming removed 4 bases from V and 6 bases from J; junction bases left unmatched: 0. CDR3 DNA sequence: TGTGCCAGCAGCGGACAGGGAAACATTCAGTACTTC. As protein: CASSGQGNIQYF. Variable domain in full (rest from reference TRBV5-4 and TRBJ2-4): ETGVTQSPTHLIKTRGQQVTLRCSSQSGHNTVSWYQQALGQGPQFIFQYYREEENGRGNFPPRFSGLQFPNYSSELNVNALELDDSALYLCASSGQGNIQYFGAGTRLSVL.

This clonotype was seen a handful of times. CDR3 in DNA: TGTGCCAGCAGCCGCACAGGGGAAAGCTCCTACGAGCAGTACTTC. Protein product: CASSRTGESSYEQYF. J is TRBJ2-7 and V is TRBV4-2; 7 bases agree with TRBD1. Germline-derived CDR1 and CDR2 are LGHNA and YNFKEQ. CDR3 length equals 15 residues. Trimming cost V 4 bases and J 0 bases; bases outside gene matches: 6.

The chain combines TRBV2 with TRBJ1-2; D may be TRBD1 (6 bases). CDR3 length equals 13 residues. Trimming took 9 bases from V and 1 from J, leaving 12 bases between them. CDR1 and CDR2 (germline): SNHLY, FYNNEI. CDR3 residues: CARLYRDNYGYTF. DNA for the CDR3: TGTGCCAGGCTTTACAGGGATAACTATGGCTACACCTTC.

This clonotype was counted only a few times. This rearrangement joins TRBV7-3 to TRBJ2-3, with D maybe TRBD1 (6 bases). The germline V and J ends were trimmed by 2 bases and 5 bases, with 11 bases remaining between them. Germline V gene lookup returns CDR1 SGHTA and CDR2 FQGTGA. The length of the CDR3 is 14 residues. This CDR3 is CASSLEGERDTQYF. CDR3 nucleotide sequence: TGTGCCAGCAGCTTAGAGGGGGAGAGAGATACGCAGTATTTT.

V and J are TRBV19 and TRBJ2-7; D not certain. V shed 6 bases and J shed 5 bases, with 20 bases lying between them. The CDR3 loop spans 15 amino acids. Germline CDR1 reads LNHDA; CDR2 reads SQIVND (reference sequence). This CDR3 is CASSPPGWADNEQYF. For the CDR3, the DNA is TGTGCCAGTAGCCCCCCCGGGTGGGCCGACAACGAGCAGTACTTC.

This clonotype turned up a few times. V gene TRBV7-9 combines with J gene TRBJ1-6; D is uncertain. Germline values: CDR1 SEHNR, CDR2 FQNEAQ (reference sequence). This CDR3 has 14 residues. With 4 bases removed from V and 10 bases from J, the gap between germline ends came to 14 bases. CDR3 in amino acids: CASSSAPGFSPLHF. CDR3 coding DNA: TGTGCCAGCAGCTCTGCGCCGGGGTTCTCACCCCTCCACTTT.

This clonotype was seen many times. The chain employs TRBV12-3 or TRBV12-4 and TRBJ1-6; D might be TRBD1 (6 bases). The CDR3 runs 14 residues. V was cut by 6 bases and J by 9 bases, with 15 bases left in between. The CDR3 DNA follows: TGTGCCAGCAGCCCGGACAGCCTTAGTTCACCCCTCCACTTT. Translating it yields CASSPDSLSSPLHF.

This chain joins TRBV5-1 and TRBJ2-1, with 7 bases lining up with TRBD1. V lost 2 bases and J lost 8; bases outside the gene matches: 10. Germline V gives CDR1 SGHRS, CDR2 YFSETQ. The CDR3 totals 15 residues. The CDR3 sequence is CASSFDRAIRDEQFF. The CDR3 DNA sequence: TGCGCCAGCAGCTTCGACAGGGCCATTAGAGATGAGCAGTTCTTC.